Ten or more counts support the clone carrying this T cell receptor (beta chain). Its antigen is as yet unknown. The data were obtained in a study of regulatory T cells in long-lasting Graves disease. About the research overall: Disease was considered persistent Graves' disease after over 5 years of antithyroid drugs (with positive TSH receptor antibodies). General study findings and limits: It was in persistent disease that TRBV28, TRBJ1-2 and TRBJ2-5 were favored.

Documented time point: persistent/refractory GD, antithyroid drugs over 5 years with positive TRAb. Extracted RNA from PBMCs served as the source of the TCR library. Investigators report Graves' disease was diagnosed under American Thyroid Association guidelines. Between the trimmed V and J ends, which lost 3 bases and 5 bases, there was a span of 14 bases. Germline assignment: CDR1 SQVTM and CDR2 ANQGSEA. There are 13 residues in the CDR3. Both iRepertoire HTBI primers and Arm-PCR of CDR3 regions were used to build the TCR beta libraries. Via MiXCR, TCRdb re-called the multiplex PCR reads, giving one row per CDR3 protein. The repertoire includes almost 350,000 distinct CDR3 sequences, around a fifth of them detected once, and just under 30% sits in the top ten.

The specimen was peripheral blood mononuclear cells (PBMCs), collected when the disease was refractory, from a patient treated with antithyroid drugs. This sequence joins TRBV29-1 and TRBJ2-7, with D possibly called TRBD1 or TRBD2 (5 bases each). This clonotype was sampled from a female donor with Graves disease. In DNA form, the CDR3 reads TGCAGCGTTGAGAGAGGGGTCGGAAACGAGCAGTACTTC. The encoded protein is CSVERGVGNEQYF.